This entry lists 23 T cell receptor beta chains sequenced from one sample in a study of blood T cell repertoires in COVID-19. The table came from immunoSEQ multiplex PCR; TCRdb's copy has only in-frame clones and leaves some out. The data hold a few hundred thousand clones, with about 87% observed a single time. Sequencing was performed on peripheral blood. These receptors came from a woman between 50 and 59 years old with COVID-19, enrolled during active disease.

The rearrangement joins TRBV10-3 to TRBJ2-3; 9 nucleotides match TRBD2. Germline CDR1 ENHRY, CDR2 SYGVKD. There are 14 residues in the CDR3. V was clipped by 4 bases and J by 6 bases; unmatched bases: 5. The DNA for the CDR3 is TGTGCCATCAGTGCGGGACTAGCAGCGGATACGCAGTATTTT. Residues: CAISAGLAADTQYF.

This sequence joins TRBV6-1 and TRBJ1-5, with TRBD1 matching 7 bases. The CDR3 totals 16 residues. CDR1 is MNHNS, CDR2 SASEGT, per germline. J lost 0 bases, V lost 2 bases, and 4 bases had no gene match. CDR3 DNA sequence: TGTGCCAGCAGTGAAACGGGACAGTATAGCAATCAGCCCCAGCATTTT. As protein: CASSETGQYSNQPQHF.

V is TRBV21-1 and J is TRBJ2-5; the tabulated D call, TRBD2, remains unverified against the DNA. TRBV21-1 is an annotated pseudogene. The CDR3 spans 15 residues. The CDR3, as DNA: TGTGCCAGCAGACACCCCCGGAGGGGCCAAGAGACCCAGTACTTC. It yields the protein CASRHPRRGQETQYF.

The chain couples TRBV5-1 to TRBJ2-5, with 11 bases that match TRBD2. The CDR3 runs 14 residues. Trimming removed 3 bases from V and 4 bases from J; junction bases left unmatched: 2. Germline V lookup: CDR1 SGHRS, CDR2 YFSETQ. The CDR3 region has the DNA TGCGCCAGCAGCTCCCTAGCGGGAGGAGAGACCCAGTACTTC. Residues: CASSSLAGGETQYF.

The rearrangement uses TRBV29-1 and TRBJ1-1; tentative D call: TRBD1 (5 bases). The germline CDR1 and CDR2 sequences are SQVTM and ANQGSEA. The CDR3 loop spans 14 amino acids. Trimming cost V 4 bases and J 3 bases, with 15 bases left between them. Written as DNA, the CDR3 is TGCAGCGTTGGGCAGGGAGGAGGTCACACTGAAGCTTTCTTT. Amino acid sequence: CSVGQGGGHTEAFF. Complete variable domain (other parts from reference TRBV29-1 and TRBJ1-1): SAVISQKPSRDICQRGTSLTIQCQVDSQVTMMFWYRQQPGQSLTLIATANQGSEATYESGFVIDKFPISRPNLTFSTLTVSNMSPEDSSIYLCSVGQGGGHTEAFFGQGTRLTVV.

The chain has TRBV3-1 (or the pseudogene TRBV3-2) and TRBJ2-4; possibly TRBD1 for D (6 bases). This CDR3 has 13 amino acids. Germline V gene sequence: CDR1 LGHDT, CDR2 YNNKEL (reference sequence). Deletions cut 3 bases from V and 8 bases from J, with 11 bases between. CDR3 in amino acids: CASSQHPGDIQYF. Written as DNA, the CDR3 is TGTGCCAGCAGCCAGCACCCAGGGGACATTCAGTACTTC.

As concerns this clone: Other nucleotide sequences in the sample specify the same CDR3. V gene TRBV20-1 combines with J gene TRBJ1-1; D not certain. This CDR3 region has 11 residues. In germline, CDR1 is DFQATT, CDR2 SNEGSKA (reference sequence). V was cut by 3 bases and J by 1 base, with 3 bases left in between. The CDR3 spells CSARANTEAFF. CDR3 in DNA: TGCAGTGCTAGGGCGAACACTGAAGCTTTCTTT.

The gene calls are TRBV2 and TRBJ1-2; 8 bases are shared with TRBD1. CDR3 size: 13 residues. V was pared by 5 bases and J by 4 bases, with 3 bases of the junction left unmatched. The germline V gene has CDR1 SNHLY and CDR2 FYNNEI. The CDR3 protein is CASSPDRAYGYTF. The CDR3 DNA follows: TGTGCCAGCAGTCCGGACAGGGCCTATGGCTACACCTTC.

The CDR3, as DNA: TGTGCCAGCAGTAGACAGGGTAACCAAGAGACCCAGTACTTC. Residues: CASSRQGNQETQYF. The V and J genes are TRBV6-5 and TRBJ2-5, with TRBD1 matching 7 bases. V lost 5 bases to trimming and J lost 0 bases; unmatched junction nucleotides: 3. CDR3 length: 14 residues. Per the germline V gene, CDR1 is MNHEY and CDR2 is SVGAGI.

The rearrangement joins TRBV12-5 to TRBJ2-7; possible D gene TRBD1, 6 bases. The CDR3 length is 12 residues. The V gene lost 2 bases and the J gene lost 6 bases, with 8 bases spanning the gap. Germline assignment: CDR1 LGHNT and CDR2 FRNRAP. The DNA for the CDR3 is TGTGCTAGTGGTTTGTCAGGGGCCGAGCAGTACTTC. This sequence encodes CASGLSGAEQYF.

The V and J genes are TRBV13 and TRBJ2-1; 7 bases agree with TRBD2. Germline CDR1 and CDR2: PRHDT and FYEKMQ (reference sequence). V shed 6 bases, J shed 0 bases, and the junction held 8 bases outside the gene matches. This CDR3 has 16 residues. The CDR3 is CASRRTGGSSYNEQFF. CDR3 nucleotides: TGTGCCAGCAGACGCACTGGCGGGAGCTCCTACAATGAGCAGTTCTTC. Full variable domain (remainder filled in from reference TRBV13 and TRBJ2-1): AAGVIQSPRHLIKEKRETATLKCYPIPRHDTVYWYQQGPGQDPQFLISFYEKMQSDKGSIPDRFSAQQFSDYHSELNMSSLELGDSALYFCASRRTGGSSYNEQFFGPGTRLTVL.

The V call is TRBV2, the J call TRBJ2-1, with 8 bases that match TRBD2. This CDR3 is 16 amino acids long. Trimming took 1 base from V and 3 from J; bases not matched to a gene: 5. The germline CDR1 and CDR2 sequences are SNHLY and FYNNEI. For the CDR3, the DNA is TGTGCCAGCAGTGAAGGGGCTAGCGGGTTCTACAATGAGCAGTTCTTC. Translated, it gives CASSEGASGFYNEQFF.

The chain has TRBV6-5 and TRBJ1-1; 7 bases agree with TRBD1. CDR1 and CDR2 from the germline V gene are MNHEY and SVGAGI. This CDR3 comprises 13 residues. V trimming: 6 bases; J trimming: 3 bases; junction bases outside the gene matches: 4. This chain's CDR3 is CASSRQGYTEAFF. The CDR3 DNA is TGTGCCAGCAGCAGACAGGGCTACACTGAAGCTTTCTTT.

The rearrangement joins TRBV12-5 to TRBJ2-1; a possible D gene is TRBD2 (6 bases). The CDR3 is 16 residues long. V lost 3 bases and J 4 bases, leaving 16 bases between the germline ends. Germline CDR1 LGHNT, CDR2 FRNRAP. The CDR3 loop reads CASGLSWRGAYNEQFF. CDR3 in DNA: TGTGCTAGTGGTTTATCGTGGCGCGGGGCGTACAATGAGCAGTTCTTC. Filled out from reference TRBV12-5 and TRBJ2-1, the complete variable domain reads DARVTQTPRHKVTEMGQEVTMRCQPILGHNTVFWYRQTMMQGLELLAYFRNRAPLDDSGMPKDRFSAEMPDATLATLKIQPSEPRDSAVYFCASGLSWRGAYNEQFFGPGTRLTVL.

The rearrangement links TRBV18 to TRBJ2-2, with D perhaps matching TRBD1 (6 bases). The V end lost 3 bases, the J end lost 3 bases, and 11 bases lay between the germline ends. CDR3 size: 15 residues. CDR1 is KGHSH and CDR2 is LQKENI in the germline V gene. CDR3 loop: CASSPNQGYTGELFF. The CDR3 DNA reads TGTGCCAGCTCACCGAACCAGGGGTACACCGGGGAGCTGTTTTTT.

V usage is TRBV4-1 and J usage is TRBJ1-4; D is unclear. Looked up from germline, CDR1 is MGHRA and CDR2 is YSYEKL. This CDR3 contains 14 residues. Deletions cut 4 bases from V and 5 bases from J, with 11 bases between. The chain's CDR3 is CASSRGQANEKLFF. In DNA, the CDR3 is TGCGCCAGCAGCCGCGGGCAAGCCAATGAAAAACTGTTTTTT.

The J gene is TRBJ2-1, the V gene TRBV4-1, with D tentatively TRBD2 (5 bases). The germline CDR1 and CDR2 sequences are MGHRA and YSYEKL. The length of the CDR3 is 15 residues. The ends were cut back, 1 base at V and 0 bases at J, with 7 bases in the middle. Here the CDR3 reads CASSQAGNSYNEQFF. CDR3 in DNA: TGCGCCAGCAGCCAAGCGGGGAACTCCTACAATGAGCAGTTCTTC.

This clone appeared once. The rearrangement joins TRBV7-9 to TRBJ2-7; tentative D call: TRBD2 (5 bases). The V end lost 1 base, the J end lost 2 bases, and 12 bases lay between the germline ends. Germline assignment: CDR1 SEHNR and CDR2 FQNEAQ (reference sequence). This CDR3 has 15 residues. The CDR3 nucleotides read TGTGCCAGCAGCTTAGGAGCGGCGGACCCCTACGAGCAGTACTTC. It codes for CASSLGAADPYEQYF.

The table lists this clone with a count of one. V and J are TRBV10-3 and TRBJ2-7, with 10 bases fitting TRBD2. V shed 6 bases and J 2 bases; nucleotides not matched to a gene: 10. The germline gives CDR1 ENHRY, CDR2 SYGVKD. The CDR3 length is 16 residues. DNA for the CDR3: TGTGCCATCAGCGAGCGGGAGGGCCTGGTGACCTACGAGCAGTACTTC. Translation: CAISEREGLVTYEQYF.

This clone was counted a few times. The chain recombines TRBV6-1 with TRBJ2-3; tentatively, D is TRBD1 (5 bases). The CDR3 length is 15 residues. V was cut by 2 bases and J by 1 base, with 10 bases left in between. Germline CDR1 reads MNHNS; CDR2 reads SASEGT. The CDR3 sequence is CASSESLGGTDTQYF. The CDR3 region has the DNA TGTGCCAGCAGTGAATCCCTAGGGGGCACAGATACGCAGTATTTT.

This sequence joins TRBV29-1 and TRBJ2-7, with TRBD1 matching 9 bases. Losses at the gene ends were 3 bases for V and 6 bases for J; bases not matched to a gene: 9. The CDR3 totals 14 residues. The V gene's germline CDR1 is SQVTM and CDR2 ANQGSEA. CDR3 in DNA: TGCAGCGTTGATACGGGACAGGGTATCGGCGAGCAGTACTTC. Encoded protein: CSVDTGQGIGEQYF.

The sample holds one count of this clone. The V gene is TRBV23-1, the J gene TRBJ2-7; 7 nucleotides match TRBD2. TRBV23-1 is assigned to the ORF class and has an uncertain function. The CDR3 consists of 18 residues. V lost 5 bases and J lost 0; bases outside the gene matches: 16. Here the CDR3 reads CASSKIGGLAESSYEQYF. CDR3 coding DNA: TGCGCCAGCAGTAAAATAGGTGGGCTAGCGGAAAGCTCCTACGAGCAGTACTTC.

The V and J genes are TRBV15 and TRBJ1-1, with D uncertain. V lost 0 bases to trimming and J lost 1 base, with 6 bases between them. The CDR3 is made up of 14 amino acids. The germline V gene encodes CDR1 LNHNV and CDR2 YYDKDF (reference sequence). In nucleotides, the CDR3 is TGTGCCACCAGCAGAGATTCAGGGAACACTGAAGCTTTCTTT. Protein product: CATSRDSGNTEAFF.